This T cell receptor (beta chain) comes out of a study of T cell repertoires in cytomegalovirus infection. Overall study findings and caveats: Accumulated public TCR beta family frequency recognized individuals carrying CMV together with the relevant HLA. There were HLA-C-restricted CMV-specific TCR beta clonotypes dominating the ex vivo response.

This clonotype was detected ten times or more. The antigen is unknown. TCRdb re-called the reads with MiXCR, one entry per CDR3 protein. The sample yields approximately 140,000 distinct CDR3 sequences, about 6.5% seen once. The CDR3 has 18 amino acids. Germline V gene lookup returns CDR1 KGHSH and CDR2 LQKENI. Trimming removed 6 bases from V and 2 bases from J, with 26 bases in between. The gene calls are TRBV18 and TRBJ2-7; the D gene is possibly TRBD1 (6 bases). The sequence derives from a human donor in good health (CMV status not recorded). Some clones in this sample may be carry-over from other donors' samples. The specimen sequenced was PBMCs. The CDR3 DNA is TGTGCCAGCTCCCCCACTCTATTCGATACAGGGTCACCCTACGAGCAGTACTTC. It encodes CASSPTLFDTGSPYEQYF.